One sample yielded the 8 T cell receptor beta chains listed below, sequenced in a study of OX40 agonist ivuxolimab in advanced cancers. TCRdb's table, derived via immunoSEQ multiplex PCR, lists solely in-frame clones and lacks some. The sample carries 55,000 to 65,000 clones, about nine tenths recorded once. This material consisted of CD4+ or CD8+ T cells sorted from blood, taken in a trial of the OX40 agonist ivuxolimab. These receptor sequences come from an adult with an advanced solid tumor such as melanoma, head and neck, liver or kidney cancer.

CDR3 residues: CASRKEGGPGTPPDTQYF. As DNA, the CDR3 is TGTGCCAGCAGAAAAGAGGGGGGGCCCGGGACACCCCCCGATACGCAGTATTTT. V is TRBV25-1 and J is TRBJ2-3; D is perhaps TRBD2 (7 bases). CDR1 MGHDK and CDR2 SYGVNS come from the germline V gene. V was shortened by 6 bases and J by 6 bases, with 28 bases between the two germline ends. CDR3 length: 18 amino acids.

The chain employs TRBV9 and TRBJ1-1; 10 nucleotides align to TRBD1. The CDR3 contains 15 residues. J was trimmed by 3 bases and V by 5 bases; bases with no gene match: 7. Germline values: CDR1 SGDLS, CDR2 YYNGEE. For the CDR3, the DNA is TGTGCCAGCAGGTCTCCGGGACAGGGGCACACTGAAGCTTTCTTT. This gives the protein CASRSPGQGHTEAFF.

The chain recombines TRBV27 with TRBJ2-1; 12 positions agree with TRBD2. The CDR3 is 15 residues long. Losses at the gene ends were 4 bases for V and 8 bases for J; bases not matched to a gene: 6. Germline-derived CDR1 and CDR2 are MNHEY and SMNVEV (reference sequence). CDR3 sequence reads: CASSSGTSGQDEQFF. For the CDR3, the DNA is TGTGCCAGCAGTTCAGGGACTAGCGGGCAGGATGAGCAGTTCTTC.

This chain links TRBV28 with TRBJ2-7; D is uncertain. This CDR3 region has 14 residues. Trimming shortened V by 2 bases and J by 3 bases, and 11 bases separated the two germline ends. CDR1 and CDR2 from the germline V gene are MDHEN and SYDVKM. CDR3 DNA: TGTGCCAGCAGTTTAAAGCCATTTCTCTACGAGCAGTACTTC. Protein sequence: CASSLKPFLYEQYF.

This rearrangement joins TRBV5-1 to TRBJ1-1, with 9 bases matching TRBD1. The V segment lost 3 bases and the J segment 7 bases; nucleotides outside the gene matches: 4. The CDR3 sequence is 13 residues long. Looked up from germline, CDR1 is SGHRS and CDR2 is YFSETQ. The CDR3 coding sequence is TGCGCCAGCAGCTCGGACAGGGGATTTGAAGCTTTCTTT. This codes for CASSSDRGFEAFF.

The chain uses TRBV29-1 and TRBJ1-3; D is ambiguous. The germline V gene has CDR1 SQVTM and CDR2 ANQGSEA. V lost 4 bases and J lost 8, with 12 bases in between. The CDR3 loop spans 12 amino acids. Written as DNA, the CDR3 is TGCAGCGTTGTCCCCAGTCGGGACACCATATATTTT. It yields the protein CSVVPSRDTIYF.

The rearrangement links TRBV6-5 to TRBJ1-1; no clear D gene. Germline V lookup: CDR1 MNHEY, CDR2 SVGAGI. The CDR3 totals 14 residues. V lost 4 bases, J lost 3 bases, and 12 bases lay in between. This CDR3 reads CASSLSGAHTEAFF. The CDR3 coding sequence is TGTGCCAGCAGTTTATCCGGTGCACACACTGAAGCTTTCTTT.

This chain uses TRBV4-3 with TRBJ1-1, with no clear D. CDR3 length equals 13 residues. The V gene lost 1 base and the J gene lost 7 bases, with 10 bases spanning the gap. In germline, CDR1 is LGHNA, CDR2 YSLEER. The CDR3 nucleotides are TGCGCCAGCAGCCAAGGGATCACCCTTGAAGCTTTCTTT. It yields the protein CASSQGITLEAFF.